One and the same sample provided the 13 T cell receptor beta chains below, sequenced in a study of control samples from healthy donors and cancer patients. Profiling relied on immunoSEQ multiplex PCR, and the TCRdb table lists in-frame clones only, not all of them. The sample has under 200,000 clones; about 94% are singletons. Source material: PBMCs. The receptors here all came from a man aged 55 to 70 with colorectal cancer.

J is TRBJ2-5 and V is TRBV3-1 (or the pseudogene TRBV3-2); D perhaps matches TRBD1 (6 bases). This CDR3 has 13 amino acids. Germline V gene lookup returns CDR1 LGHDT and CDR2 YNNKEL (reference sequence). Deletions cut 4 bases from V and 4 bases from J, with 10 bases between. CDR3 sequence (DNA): TGTGCCAGCAGCCCAGGGGAGCTAGAGACCCAGTACTTC. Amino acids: CASSPGELETQYF.

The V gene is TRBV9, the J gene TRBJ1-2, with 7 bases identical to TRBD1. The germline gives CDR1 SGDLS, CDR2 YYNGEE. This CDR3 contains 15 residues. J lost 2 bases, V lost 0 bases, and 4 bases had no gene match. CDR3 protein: CASSVEEGANYGYTF. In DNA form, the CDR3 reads TGTGCCAGCAGCGTAGAGGAGGGGGCGAACTATGGCTACACCTTC.

The CDR3 sequence: CASSYRGNSYNSPLHF. CDR3 in DNA: TGTGCCAGCAGTTACCGCGGGAATTCGTATAATTCACCCCTCCACTTT. The gene calls are TRBV6-5 and TRBJ1-6; no firm D call. Germline V gene sequence: CDR1 MNHEY, CDR2 SVGAGI. CDR3 length: 16 residues. With 2 bases removed from V and 4 bases from J, the gap between germline ends came to 12 bases.

The DNA for the CDR3 is TGTGCCAGCAGTTACGGGGGACACCTAGCCAAAAACATTCAGTACTTC. Its protein is CASSYGGHLAKNIQYF. V usage is TRBV6-2 or TRBV6-3 and J usage is TRBJ2-4; maybe TRBD1 (6 bases). In germline, CDR1 is MNHEY, CDR2 SVGEGT. CDR3 length: 16 residues. V was pared by 2 bases and J by 0 bases, with 11 bases between.

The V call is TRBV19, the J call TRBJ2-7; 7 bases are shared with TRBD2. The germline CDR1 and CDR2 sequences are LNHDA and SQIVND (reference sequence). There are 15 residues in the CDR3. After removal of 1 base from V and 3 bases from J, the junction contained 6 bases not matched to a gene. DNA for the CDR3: TGTGCCAGTAGTATAGGTGGCGGGAGCTTCTACGAGCAGTACTTC. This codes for CASSIGGGSFYEQYF.

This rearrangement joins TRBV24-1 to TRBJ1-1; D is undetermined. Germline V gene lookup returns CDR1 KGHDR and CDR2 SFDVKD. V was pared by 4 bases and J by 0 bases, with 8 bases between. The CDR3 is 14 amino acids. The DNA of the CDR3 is TGTGCCACCAGTGACGGTGGGATGAACACTGAAGCTTTCTTT. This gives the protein CATSDGGMNTEAFF.

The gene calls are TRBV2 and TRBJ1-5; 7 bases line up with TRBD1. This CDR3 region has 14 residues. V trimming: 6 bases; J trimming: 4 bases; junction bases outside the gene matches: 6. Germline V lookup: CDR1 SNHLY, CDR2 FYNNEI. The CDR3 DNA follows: TGTGCCAGCAGGGAACAGGGGCTAAATCAGCCCCAGCATTTT. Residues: CASREQGLNQPQHF. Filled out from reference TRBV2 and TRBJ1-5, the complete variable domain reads EPEVTQTPSHQVTQMGQEVILRCVPISNHLYFYWYRQILGQKVEFLVSFYNNEISEKSEIFDDQFSVERPDGSNFTLKIRSTKLEDSAMYFCASREQGLNQPQHFGDGTRLSIL.

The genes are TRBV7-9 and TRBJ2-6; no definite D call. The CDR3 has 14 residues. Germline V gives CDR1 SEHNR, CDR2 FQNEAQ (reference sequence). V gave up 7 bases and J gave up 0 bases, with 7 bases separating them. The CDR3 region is CASTHSSGANVLTF. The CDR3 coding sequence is TGTGCCAGCACCCATTCCTCTGGGGCCAACGTCCTGACTTTC.

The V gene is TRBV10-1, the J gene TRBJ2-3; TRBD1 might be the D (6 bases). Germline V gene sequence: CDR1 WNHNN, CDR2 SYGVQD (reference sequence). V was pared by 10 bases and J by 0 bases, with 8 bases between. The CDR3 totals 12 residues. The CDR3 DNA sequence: TGCGCCACGGGACAAAGCACAGATACGCAGTATTTT. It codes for CATGQSTDTQYF.

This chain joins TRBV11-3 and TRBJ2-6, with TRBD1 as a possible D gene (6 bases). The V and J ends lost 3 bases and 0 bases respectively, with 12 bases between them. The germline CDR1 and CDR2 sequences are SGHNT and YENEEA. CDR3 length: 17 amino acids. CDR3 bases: TGTGCCAGCAGCTTTGACAGGTATTACTCTGGGGCCAACGTCCTGACTTTC. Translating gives CASSFDRYYSGANVLTF. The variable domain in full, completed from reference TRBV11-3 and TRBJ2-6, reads EAGVVQSPRYKIIEKKQPVAFWCNPISGHNTLYWYLQNLGQGPELLIRYENEEAVDDSQLPKDRFSAERLKGVDSTLKIQPAELGDSAVYLCASSFDRYYSGANVLTFGAGSRLTVL.

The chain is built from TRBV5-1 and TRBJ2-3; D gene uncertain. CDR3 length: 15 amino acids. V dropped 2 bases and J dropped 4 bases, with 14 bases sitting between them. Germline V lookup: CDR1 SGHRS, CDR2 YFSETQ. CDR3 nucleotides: TGCGCCAGCAGCTTCTTAGGTGGGGTCCCAGATACGCAGTATTTT. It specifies CASSFLGGVPDTQYF. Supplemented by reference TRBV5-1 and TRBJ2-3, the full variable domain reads KAGVTQTPRYLIKTRGQQVTLSCSPISGHRSVSWYQQTPGQGLQFLFEYFSETQRNKGNFPGRFSGRQFSNSRSEMNVSTLELGDSALYLCASSFLGGVPDTQYFGPGTRLTVL.

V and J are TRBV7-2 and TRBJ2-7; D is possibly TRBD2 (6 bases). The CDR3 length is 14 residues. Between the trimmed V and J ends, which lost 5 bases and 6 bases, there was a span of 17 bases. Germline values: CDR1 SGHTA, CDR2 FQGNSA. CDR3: CASSRGGGEVEQYF. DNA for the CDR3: TGTGCCAGCAGCCGGGGAGGCGGGGAAGTCGAGCAGTACTTC.

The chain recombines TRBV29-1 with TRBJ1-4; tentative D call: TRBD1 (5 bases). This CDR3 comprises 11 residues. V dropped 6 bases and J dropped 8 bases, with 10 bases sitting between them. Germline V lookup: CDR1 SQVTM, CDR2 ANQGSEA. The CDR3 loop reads CSVARGEKLFF. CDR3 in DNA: TGCAGCGTGGCCCGGGGCGAAAAACTGTTTTTT.